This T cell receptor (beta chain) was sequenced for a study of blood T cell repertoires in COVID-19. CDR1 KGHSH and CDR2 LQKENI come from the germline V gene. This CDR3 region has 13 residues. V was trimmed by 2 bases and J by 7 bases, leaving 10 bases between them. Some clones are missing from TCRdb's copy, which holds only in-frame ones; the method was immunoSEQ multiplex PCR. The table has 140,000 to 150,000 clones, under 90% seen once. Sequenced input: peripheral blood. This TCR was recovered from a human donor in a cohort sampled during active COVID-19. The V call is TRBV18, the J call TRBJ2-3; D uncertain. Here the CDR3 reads CASSPRLLNTQYF. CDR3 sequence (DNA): TGTGCCAGCTCACCAAGACTTCTAAATACGCAGTATTTT.